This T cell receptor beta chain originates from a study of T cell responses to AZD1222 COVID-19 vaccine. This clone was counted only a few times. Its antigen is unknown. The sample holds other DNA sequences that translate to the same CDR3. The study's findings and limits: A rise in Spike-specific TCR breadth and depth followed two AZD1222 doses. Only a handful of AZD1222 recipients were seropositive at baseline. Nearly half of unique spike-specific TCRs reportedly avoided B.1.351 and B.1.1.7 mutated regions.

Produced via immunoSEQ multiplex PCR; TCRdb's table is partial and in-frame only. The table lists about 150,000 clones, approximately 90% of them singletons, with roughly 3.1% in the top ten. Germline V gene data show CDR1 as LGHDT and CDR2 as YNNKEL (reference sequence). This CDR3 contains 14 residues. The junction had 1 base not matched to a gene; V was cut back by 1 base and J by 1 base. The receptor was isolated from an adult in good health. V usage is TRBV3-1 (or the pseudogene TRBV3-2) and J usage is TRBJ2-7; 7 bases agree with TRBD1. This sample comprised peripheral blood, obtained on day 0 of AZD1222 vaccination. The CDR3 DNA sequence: TGTGCCAGCAGCCAAGCAGGGGGATCCTACGAGCAGTACTTC. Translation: CASSQAGGSYEQYF.